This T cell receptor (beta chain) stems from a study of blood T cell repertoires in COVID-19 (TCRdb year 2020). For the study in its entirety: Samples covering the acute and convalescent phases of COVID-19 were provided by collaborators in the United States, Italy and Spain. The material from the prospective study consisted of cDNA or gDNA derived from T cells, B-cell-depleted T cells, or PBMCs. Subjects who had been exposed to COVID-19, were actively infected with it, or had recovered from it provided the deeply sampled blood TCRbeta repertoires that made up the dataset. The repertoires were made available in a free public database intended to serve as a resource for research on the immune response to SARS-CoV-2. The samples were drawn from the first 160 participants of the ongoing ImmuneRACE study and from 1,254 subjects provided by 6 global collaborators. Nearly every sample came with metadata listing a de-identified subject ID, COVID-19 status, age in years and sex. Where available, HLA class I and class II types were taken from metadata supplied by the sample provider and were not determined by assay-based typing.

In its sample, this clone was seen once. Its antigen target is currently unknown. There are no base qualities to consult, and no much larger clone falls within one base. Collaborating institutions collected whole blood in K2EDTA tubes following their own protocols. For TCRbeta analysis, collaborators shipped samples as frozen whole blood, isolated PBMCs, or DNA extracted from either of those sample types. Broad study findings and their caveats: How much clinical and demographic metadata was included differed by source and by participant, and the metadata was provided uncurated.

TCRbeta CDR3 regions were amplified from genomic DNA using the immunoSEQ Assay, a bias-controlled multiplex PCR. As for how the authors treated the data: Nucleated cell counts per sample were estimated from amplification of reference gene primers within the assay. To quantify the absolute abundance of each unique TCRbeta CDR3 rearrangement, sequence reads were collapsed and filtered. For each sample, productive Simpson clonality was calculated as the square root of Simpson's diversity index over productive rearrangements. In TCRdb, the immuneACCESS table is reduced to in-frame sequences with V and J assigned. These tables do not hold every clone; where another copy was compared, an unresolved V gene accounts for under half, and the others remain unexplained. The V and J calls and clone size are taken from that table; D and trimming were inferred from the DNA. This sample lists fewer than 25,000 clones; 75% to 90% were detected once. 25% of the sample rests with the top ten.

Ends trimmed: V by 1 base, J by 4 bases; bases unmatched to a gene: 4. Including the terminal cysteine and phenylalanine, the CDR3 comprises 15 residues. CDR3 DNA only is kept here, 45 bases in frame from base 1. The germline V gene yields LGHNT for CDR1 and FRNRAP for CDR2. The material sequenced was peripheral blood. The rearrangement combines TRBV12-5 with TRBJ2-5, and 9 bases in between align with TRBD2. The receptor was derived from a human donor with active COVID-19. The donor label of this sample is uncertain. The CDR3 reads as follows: CASGLGSGSGETQYF. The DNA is TGTGCTAGTGGTTTGGGTAGCGGGAGCGGAGAGACCCAGTACTTC.